These 14 T cell receptor beta chains were sequenced from one sample in a study of blood T cell repertoires in COVID-19. Repertoires were generated with immunoSEQ multiplex PCR, while TCRdb's copy carries only in-frame clones and drops some. Of approximately 100,000 clones in the sample, around 90% were seen once. The sequencing input was peripheral blood. The receptors here all came from a woman in her sixties or seventies with acute or convalescent COVID-19.

Only a few counts were recorded for this clone. This chain's CDR3 is CASSQDKQTAFF. CDR3 sequence (DNA): TGTGCCAGCAGCCAAGACAAACAAACGGCTTTCTTT. This chain links TRBV3-1 (or the pseudogene TRBV3-2) with TRBJ1-1; D is uncertain. Trimming took 0 bases from V and 11 from J, leaving 10 bases between them. This CDR3 has 12 amino acids. Germline CDR1 LGHDT, CDR2 YNNKEL (reference sequence).

The chain joins TRBV5-1 to TRBJ1-2, with 8 bases lining up with TRBD1. Germline V lookup: CDR1 SGHRS, CDR2 YFSETQ. The CDR3 contains 14 residues. Losses at the gene ends were 7 bases for V and 6 bases for J; bases not matched to a gene: 11. In DNA, the CDR3 is TGCGCCAGCGCATCCGGGACAGGCATTAATGGCTACACCTTC. Amino acids: CASASGTGINGYTF.

The rearrangement uses TRBV5-1 and TRBJ2-1; 14 nucleotides agree with TRBD2. The CDR3 spans 15 residues. With V trimmed by 3 bases and J by 7 bases, 3 bases remained unmatched. Germline V gene data show CDR1 as SGHRS and CDR2 as YFSETQ. Here the CDR3 DNA reads TGCGCCAGCAGCTGGACTAGCGGGAGGCAAAATGAGCAGTTCTTC. Its protein is CASSWTSGRQNEQFF.

The gene calls are TRBV11-3 and TRBJ2-1; 8 bases align to TRBD2. V was pared by 2 bases and J by 7 bases, with 7 bases of the junction left unmatched. The CDR3 consists of 15 residues. Germline V gives CDR1 SGHNT, CDR2 YENEEA. The CDR3 reads CASSLSLAGVNEQFF. CDR3 in DNA: TGTGCCAGCAGCTTAAGCCTAGCGGGTGTGAATGAGCAGTTCTTC.

CDR3 sequence (DNA): TGCGCCAGCAGCCCCGGGGGGGCGGAATACTATGGCTACACCTTC. Its translation: CASSPGGAEYYGYTF. The gene calls are TRBV5-1 and TRBJ1-2; D might be TRBD1 (6 bases). The CDR3 runs 15 residues. Germline-derived CDR1 and CDR2 are SGHRS and YFSETQ. V was trimmed by 4 bases and J by 3 bases, leaving 16 bases between them. Combining the CDR3 with reference TRBV5-1 and TRBJ1-2 gives the whole variable domain KAGVTQTPRYLIKTRGQQVTLSCSPISGHRSVSWYQQTPGQGLQFLFEYFSETQRNKGNFPGRFSGRQFSNSRSEMNVSTLELGDSALYLCASSPGGAEYYGYTFGSGTRLTVV.

For this clone: At one end, the junction sequence differs from germline, possibly due to a read error. The chain links TRBV7-7 to TRBJ2-5; a possible D gene is TRBD2 (5 bases). Germline CDR1 and CDR2: SSHAT and FNYEAQ (reference sequence). The CDR3 is made up of 15 amino acids. Here the CDR3 reads CASSPGRVAKETQYF. In DNA, the CDR3 is TGTGCTAGCAGCCCGGGAAGGGTAGCAAAAGAGACCCAGTACTTC.

The rearrangement uses TRBV7-9 and TRBJ2-1; tentatively, D is TRBD2 (5 bases). The germline gives CDR1 SEHNR, CDR2 FQNEAQ (reference sequence). CDR3 size: 15 residues. Trimming took off 1 base at V and 3 bases at J, with 10 bases between the two ends. The CDR3 loop is CASSLGLTNYNEQFF. For the CDR3, the DNA is TGTGCCAGCAGCTTAGGGTTGACTAACTACAATGAGCAGTTCTTC.

The chain couples TRBV19 to TRBJ2-7, with 8 bases identical to TRBD2. Per the germline V gene, CDR1 is LNHDA and CDR2 is SQIVND (reference sequence). The CDR3 runs to 14 residues. V shed 5 bases, J shed 7 bases, and the junction held 10 bases outside the gene matches. The CDR3, as DNA: TGTGCCAGTAGTTTCTTACTAGCGGAGACAGAGCAGTACTTC. Its protein is CASSFLLAETEQYF. The complete variable domain, with remaining parts taken from reference TRBV19 and TRBJ2-7, reads DGGITQSPKYLFRKEGQNVTLSCEQNLNHDAMYWYRQDPGQGLRLIYYSQIVNDFQKGDIAEGYSVSREKKESFPLTVTSAQKNPTAFYLCASSFLLAETEQYFGPGTRLTVT.

The V and J genes are TRBV28 and TRBJ1-5, with 8 nucleotides matching TRBD1. CDR3 size: 16 residues. The germline gives CDR1 MDHEN, CDR2 SYDVKM. The trim removed 4 bases at V and 6 bases at J, leaving 11 bases unmatched. CDR3 DNA sequence: TGTGCCAGCAGTTCTAAGATCCAGGGGGCCGGTCAGCCCCAGCATTTT. It translates to CASSSKIQGAGQPQHF.

The CDR3 DNA follows: TGTGCCAGCATGGGGGGGAGAGGAGGAGAGACCCAGTACTTC. Translated, it gives CASMGGRGGETQYF. This chain uses TRBV28 with TRBJ2-5; 7 positions match TRBD2. CDR3 length equals 14 residues. Per the germline V gene, CDR1 is MDHEN and CDR2 is SYDVKM. The J segment lost 4 bases and the V segment lost 7 bases, leaving 9 bases of the junction unmatched.

The chain links TRBV7-9 to TRBJ1-2; TRBD1 matches at 7 bases. Germline V gene data show CDR1 as SEHNR and CDR2 as FQNEAQ (reference sequence). J gave up 7 bases and V 1 base, and 3 bases lay outside the gene matches. The CDR3 extends over 13 amino acids. The CDR3 loop reads CASSLDTGAGYTF. DNA for the CDR3: TGTGCCAGCAGCTTAGATACAGGGGCTGGCTACACCTTC.

J is TRBJ2-5 and V is TRBV5-1; D perhaps matches TRBD1 (6 bases). CDR3 length equals 14 residues. Germline V gene data show CDR1 as SGHRS and CDR2 as YFSETQ. Trimming took off 5 bases at V and 1 base at J, with 12 bases between the two ends. The CDR3 region has the DNA TGCGCCAGCAGGCCCGGACAGACCCAAGAGACCCAGTACTTC. Translating it yields CASRPGQTQETQYF.

This rearrangement joins TRBV6-5 to TRBJ2-3, with TRBD2 as a possible D gene (6 bases). CDR1 and CDR2 (germline): MNHEY, SVGAGI. The V end was cut by 0 bases, the J end by 0 bases, with 10 bases between. The CDR3 loop spans 16 amino acids. In DNA, the CDR3 is TGTGCCAGCAGTTACTCGACAGCGGGTAGCACAGATACGCAGTATTTT. Translated, it gives CASSYSTAGSTDTQYF.

This clone was found a few times. The V call is TRBV19, the J call TRBJ1-1, with 7 bases identical to TRBD1. After removal of 1 base from V and 8 bases from J, the junction contained 10 bases not matched to a gene. From germline, CDR1 is LNHDA and CDR2 SQIVND (reference sequence). This CDR3 has 15 amino acids. In nucleotides, the CDR3 is TGTGCCAGTAGTATAGGCACAGGGGTTCCGGGGGAAGCTTTCTTT. Translating it yields CASSIGTGVPGEAFF.